The clone carrying this T cell receptor (beta chain) is a singleton in its sample. Its target is unknown. Before surgery, patients took at least one anti-epileptic drug. Generated by immunoSEQ multiplex PCR, the TCRdb table keeps only in-frame clones and is missing some. Of about 64,000 clones in the sample, 95% to 96% are singletons; the top ten hold 0.38%. This sample was included in a study of brain T cells in children with intractable seizures. Regarding the study as a whole: Clones missing pre-surgery may reflect undersampling of that blood sample.

Germline CDR1 reads KGHSH; CDR2 reads LQKENI. The CDR3 covers 16 residues. Trimming removed 1 base at V and 6 bases at J, with 16 bases between. This sequence joins TRBV18 and TRBJ2-4; D may be TRBD2 (5 bases). The sequence came from a boy in the first two years of life with focal cortical dysplasia and intractable seizures. This specimen was peripheral blood, taken at surgery. The CDR3 spells CASSPLSGPRVNIQYF. The CDR3 DNA reads TGTGCCAGCTCACCACTTTCGGGCCCGAGGGTAAACATTCAGTACTTC. Looking up the rest from reference TRBV18 and TRBJ2-4 gives the full variable domain: NAGVMQNPRHLVRRRGQEARLRCSPMKGHSHVYWYRQLPEEGLKFMVYLQKENIIDESGMPKERFSAEFPKEGPSILRIQQVVRGDSAAYFCASSPLSGPRVNIQYFGAGTRLSVL.